The 14 T cell receptor beta chains given below trace back to one sample, sequenced in a study of cytomegalovirus exposure and HLA in healthy donors. PCR primers comprised 60 Vbeta and 13 Jbeta primers. Profiled with immunoSEQ multiplex PCR; TCRdb holds only in-frame clones, not every one. The profile covers about 130,000 clones, with approximately 85% appearing a single time and more than 1.5% taken by the ten largest. The sequencing sample was made of PBMCs. Every receptor here comes from a boy aged 5-17 years in good health and CMV-seronegative.

Notes on this clone: The junction and the germline gene differ at one end; a read error may be behind it. The J gene is TRBJ2-5, the V gene TRBV5-1; 10 nucleotides align to TRBD2. Germline lookup yields CDR1 SGHRS and CDR2 YFSETQ. The CDR3 consists of 18 residues. The CDR3 is CASRLGSSGRALGETQYF. CDR3 nucleotides: TGCGCCAGCAGATTGGGGTCAAGCGGGAGGGCCTTAGGGGAGACCCAGTACTTC.

The chain has TRBV7-2 and TRBJ2-3, with D possibly TRBD2 on 6 matching bases. Germline assignment: CDR1 SGHTA and CDR2 FQGNSA. Trimming cost V 2 bases and J 0 bases, with 12 bases left between them. This CDR3 contains 16 residues. CDR3 in amino acids: CASSLTGGVSTDTQYF. The CDR3 coding sequence is TGTGCCAGCAGCTTAACAGGCGGGGTGAGCACAGATACGCAGTATTTT.

CDR3 amino acids: CASSLYGTPADTQYF. The CDR3 nucleotides are TGTGCCAGCAGCTTATACGGTACCCCCGCAGATACGCAGTATTTT. The chain couples TRBV7-2 to TRBJ2-3; D is unclear. There are 15 residues in the CDR3. From germline, CDR1 is SGHTA and CDR2 FQGNSA. The V gene lost 2 bases and the J gene lost 4 bases, with 13 bases spanning the gap. Filled out from reference TRBV7-2 and TRBJ2-3, the complete variable domain reads GAGVSQSPSNKVTEKGKDVELRCDPISGHTALYWYRQSLGQGLEFLIYFQGNSAPDKSGLPSDRFSAERTGGSVSTLTIQRTQQEDSAVYLCASSLYGTPADTQYFGPGTRLTVL.

The J gene is TRBJ2-5, the V gene TRBV4-3; D gene unclear. The J call may be in error: the DNA end matches TRBJ2-7 better. Germline V gives CDR1 LGHNA, CDR2 YSLEER. The CDR3 spans 15 residues. The CDR3 bases are TGCGCCAGCAGCCGAGAGGTAACTGATACCTACGAGCAGTACTTC. This encodes CASSREVTDTYEQYF.

The chain couples TRBV7-9 to TRBJ2-5; 7 bases align to TRBD1. This CDR3 contains 16 residues. The V gene end was trimmed by 5 bases and the J gene end by 2 bases; junction bases not matched to a gene: 11. Germline lookup yields CDR1 SEHNR and CDR2 FQNEAQ (reference sequence). CDR3 in amino acids: CASSRGRQGWQETQYF. CDR3 sequence (DNA): TGTGCCAGCAGCCGAGGACGACAGGGATGGCAAGAGACCCAGTACTTC.

J is TRBJ2-1 and V is TRBV6-1, with TRBD2 matching 15 bases. The V segment lost 0 bases and the J segment 10 bases; nucleotides outside the gene matches: 7. The CDR3 length is 17 residues. Germline V gene sequence: CDR1 MNHNS, CDR2 SASEGT. CDR3: CASSEAGGLAGGHEQFF. CDR3 DNA: TGTGCCAGCAGTGAAGCCGGGGGACTAGCGGGGGGACACGAGCAGTTCTTC.

The chain is built from TRBV7-2 and TRBJ1-5; D is possibly TRBD1 (6 bases). In germline, CDR1 is SGHTA, CDR2 FQGNSA. This CDR3 region has 16 residues. V was pared by 5 bases and J by 5 bases, with 19 bases between. CDR3 DNA: TGTGCCAGCAGCCGGGACAATTCCCCCCCCGATCAGCCCCAGCATTTT. Its translation: CASSRDNSPPDQPQHF.

This chain uses TRBV6-5 with TRBJ2-5, with D unclear. The V gene's germline CDR1 is MNHEY and CDR2 SVGAGI. This CDR3 has 11 residues. Trimming pared 5 bases from V and 5 bases from J, leaving 6 bases between. CDR3 loop: CASSNGETQYF. The CDR3 bases are TGTGCCAGCAGTAACGGGGAGACCCAGTACTTC.

The chain couples TRBV6-1 to TRBJ1-2, with D possibly being TRBD1 (6 bases). Trimming took off 6 bases at V and 6 bases at J, with 17 bases between the two ends. The length of the CDR3 is 14 residues. CDR1 is MNHNS and CDR2 is SASEGT in the germline V gene. Written as DNA, the CDR3 is TGTGCCAGCAGCTTTGGGACATCAGGAAATGGCTACACCTTC. Amino acids: CASSFGTSGNGYTF.

This chain uses TRBV9 with TRBJ2-3, with 12 bases that match TRBD2. V lost 0 bases and J lost 4; bases outside the gene matches: 9. Germline loops: CDR1 SGDLS, CDR2 YYNGEE. The CDR3 length is 18 residues. For the CDR3, the DNA is TGTGCCAGCAGCGTAGCCCCGGCTAGCGGGGGGGCCGCAGATACGCAGTATTTT. Encoded protein: CASSVAPASGGAADTQYF.

V is TRBV27 and J is TRBJ2-7, with a weak D call TRBD1 (6 bases). The germline gives CDR1 MNHEY, CDR2 SMNVEV (reference sequence). V was trimmed by 5 bases and J by 0 bases, leaving 14 bases between them. CDR3 length: 15 residues. For the CDR3, the DNA is TGTGCCAGCAGTAAACTCTTGACAGGCTCCTACGAGCAGTACTTC. Its protein is CASSKLLTGSYEQYF.

The rearrangement links TRBV29-1 to TRBJ1-2, with D possibly matching TRBD1 (5 bases). The ends were cut back, 1 base at V and 9 bases at J, with 15 bases in the middle. Looked up from germline, CDR1 is SQVTM and CDR2 is ANQGSEA. This CDR3 has 13 residues. The CDR3 spells CSVEGQYINRYTF. DNA of the CDR3: TGCAGCGTTGAAGGACAGTATATTAACCGCTACACCTTC. Supplemented by reference TRBV29-1 and TRBJ1-2, the full variable domain reads SAVISQKPSRDICQRGTSLTIQCQVDSQVTMMFWYRQQPGQSLTLIATANQGSEATYESGFVIDKFPISRPNLTFSTLTVSNMSPEDSSIYLCSVEGQYINRYTFGSGTRLTVV.

This chain uses TRBV7-9 with TRBJ2-5; 11 positions agree with TRBD1. Germline values: CDR1 SEHNR, CDR2 FQNEAQ (reference sequence). Trimming cost V 1 base and J 9 bases; bases outside gene matches: 4. The CDR3 runs to 14 residues. The CDR3 DNA reads TGTGCCAGCAGCTTAGGCCGGGACAGGGGGTCCCAGTACTTC. The encoded protein is CASSLGRDRGSQYF.

The V gene is TRBV19, the J gene TRBJ2-6, with D possibly being TRBD1 (6 bases). Germline CDR1 and CDR2: LNHDA and SQIVND (reference sequence). V was pared by 1 base and J by 2 bases, with 9 bases between. The CDR3 totals 16 residues. Written as DNA, the CDR3 is TGTGCCAGTAGTATAGCGGACAGCACTGGGGCCAACGTCCTGACTTTC. The encoded protein is CASSIADSTGANVLTF.